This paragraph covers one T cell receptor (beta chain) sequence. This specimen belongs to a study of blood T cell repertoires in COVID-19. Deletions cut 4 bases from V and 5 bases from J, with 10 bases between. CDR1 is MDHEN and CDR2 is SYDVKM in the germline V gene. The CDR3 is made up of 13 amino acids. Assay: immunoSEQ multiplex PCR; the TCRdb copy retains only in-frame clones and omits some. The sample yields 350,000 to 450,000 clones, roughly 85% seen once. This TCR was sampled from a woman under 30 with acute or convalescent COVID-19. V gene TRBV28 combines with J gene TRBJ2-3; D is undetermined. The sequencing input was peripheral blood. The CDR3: CASSYDSRDTQYF. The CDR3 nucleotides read TGTGCCAGCAGTTATGATAGTAGAGATACGCAGTATTTT.